This TCR beta chain comes out of a study of T-cell memory formation after mild COVID-19. Regarding the study as a whole: Some clones that responded turned up in pre-infection memory, which suggests that cross-reactive memory joined in.

In this sample, this clonotype turned up a few times. The target antigen is unknown. Trimming removed 10 bases at V and 3 bases at J, with 10 bases between. The CDR3 has 11 residues. Germline CDR1 and CDR2: SGHVS and FQNEAQ. TCRdb ran MiXCR on the 5' RACE reads and lists one entry per CDR3 protein. Among more than 450,000 distinct CDR3 sequences listed, more than 15% were seen once. V usage is TRBV7-8 and J usage is TRBJ2-7; D gene uncertain. This receptor was taken from an adult woman who had mild COVID-19 (a few samples of this study predate the infection). Cell type and time point are not known. The sample consisted of PBMCs or a T cell subset sorted from them (not recorded which). The CDR3 bases are TGTGCCACCCGGAAGGGCTACGAGCAGTACTTC. Encoded protein: CATRKGYEQYF.